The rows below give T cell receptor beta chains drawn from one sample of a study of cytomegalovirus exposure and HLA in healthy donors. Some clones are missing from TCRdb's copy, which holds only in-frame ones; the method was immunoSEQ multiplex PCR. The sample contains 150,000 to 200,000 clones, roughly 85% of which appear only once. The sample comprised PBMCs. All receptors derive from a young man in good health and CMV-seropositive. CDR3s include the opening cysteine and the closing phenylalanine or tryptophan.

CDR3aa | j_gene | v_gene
CASSYRPDSYEQYF | TRBJ2-7 | TRBV6-5
CASTPRRDSYNEQFF | TRBJ2-1 | TRBV28
CASSLGHPRNYGYTF | TRBJ1-2 | TRBV11-3
CAWSTTRAGGVNEQFF | TRBJ2-1 | TRBV30
CASSPVLRNTGELFF | TRBJ2-2 | TRBV18
CASSPELRRSGNTIYF | TRBJ1-3 | TRBV18
CASSESLGGGETQYF | TRBJ2-5 | TRBV2
CASSPGQGYGYTF | TRBJ1-2 | TRBV14
CAIDNVRRQVQSYEQYF | TRBJ2-7 | TRBV10-3
CASSQGTSSSYEQYF | TRBJ2-7 | TRBV4-1
CASSFNYGTGEFPQGEAFF | TRBJ1-1 | TRBV28
CASSPRAGTSGYTDTQYF | TRBJ2-3 | TRBV18
CASSRDSPYTF | TRBJ1-2 | TRBV7-2
CASSLGGDQETQYF | TRBJ2-5 | TRBV5-4
CASSSGLGPASRTEAFF | TRBJ1-1 | TRBV5-4
CASSPRSNTDTQYF | TRBJ2-3 | TRBV5-5
CASRRDLGNTIYF | TRBJ1-3 | TRBV5-6
CASNRGHNTGELFF | TRBJ2-2 | TRBV7-3
CASSPGTGRTDTQYF | TRBJ2-3 | TRBV11-3
CASSKVGTSGGTDTQYF | TRBJ2-3 | TRBV21-1
CASSYSSVAGNTIYF | TRBJ1-3 | TRBV6-5
CASSGGGTDTQYF | TRBJ2-3 | TRBV28
CASSPSLGQGTHEQFF | TRBJ2-1 | TRBV18
CASSLRSPGGTGELFF | TRBJ2-2 | TRBV28
CASSLRQEVGGYTF | TRBJ1-2 | TRBV27
CASSEAPRYGTGELFF | TRBJ2-2 | TRBV9
CASSLGQGANGYTF | TRBJ1-2 | TRBV5-4
CASKASGEPTDTQYF | TRBJ2-3 | TRBV2
CASRGTGGFSGELFF | TRBJ2-2 | TRBV6-1
CASSSDRLGWKTQYF | TRBJ2-5 | TRBV7-8
CAISESKRTHGTQYF | TRBJ2-5 | TRBV10-3
CASQSRTSGRGEQYF | TRBJ2-7 | TRBV6-1
CASSLVGSGHDTGELFF | TRBJ2-2 | TRBV5-6
CAGTGQINTGELFF | TRBJ2-2 | TRBV30
CASSSDASGGTGELFF | TRBJ2-2 | TRBV5-4
CASIGGGNQPQHF | TRBJ1-5 | TRBV28
CASSLGGTHSYEQYF | TRBJ2-7 | TRBV11-2
CASSYSAGNQPQHF | TRBJ1-5 | TRBV6-6
CASSQDSGHSNTEAFF | TRBJ1-1 | TRBV4-1
CASRTSGSLDEQFF | TRBJ2-1 | TRBV5-4
CASSFGRRANEQYF | TRBJ2-7 | TRBV5-1
CASSSRTGMNTEAFF | TRBJ1-1 | TRBV19
CASTNGRTYEQYF | TRBJ2-7 | TRBV2
CASRRAGGPNNEQFF | TRBJ2-1 | TRBV28
CAWSVQNEQYF | TRBJ2-7 | TRBV30
CASSSARTTNEQFF | TRBJ2-1 | TRBV10-2
CASSLVLAGTEAFF | TRBJ1-1 | TRBV7-9
CASGLAHGLPSYNEQFF | TRBJ2-1 | TRBV12-5
CASSQGVQYF | TRBJ2-5 | TRBV7-6
CASSLDLPGYNSPLHF | TRBJ1-6 | TRBV11-2
CASSRQGSVGGELFF | TRBJ2-2 | TRBV6-6
CASSRDRGTEAFF | TRBJ1-1 | TRBV5-1
CASSYTGLVKGNTQYF | TRBJ2-3 | TRBV5-4